Listed here are 3 T cell receptor beta chains from one sample, sequenced in a study of spatial heterogeneity in lung cancer (dated 2019 in TCRdb). Broader findings and caveats from the paper: A correlation was observed between the number of expanded intratumoral alpha and beta TCRs and the tumor nonsynonymous mutation count.

Interpreted using the paper, the time point label stands for: sample taken at primary tumor resection. Libraries were built with 5' RACE. Sequencer: NextSeq 500. The public reads were run again by TCRdb, first through fastp at Q25 and then through MiXCR, and only productive beta chains were kept. All rows with the same CDR3 protein become a single entry with the most common DNA and genes. For this sample there are approximately 25,000 distinct CDR3 sequences; roughly 10% appear just once. Just under 8% of the sample belongs to the ten largest clones. Their antigens remain unidentified. This specimen consisted of lung tumor tissue, obtained at surgery. These receptors were taken from a male donor with early-stage non-small cell lung cancer.

This clonotype is medium-sized by share. J is TRBJ1-4 and V is TRBV5-1, with D unclear. V was shortened by 0 bases and J by 12 bases, with 9 bases between the two germline ends. This CDR3 contains 12 residues. The germline gives CDR1 SGHRS, CDR2 YFSETQ. CDR3 bases: TGCGCCAGCAGCTTGGCGGGCCTTGAACTGTTTTTT. Protein product: CASSLAGLELFF. Looking up the rest from reference TRBV5-1 and TRBJ1-4 gives the full variable domain: KAGVTQTPRYLIKTRGQQVTLSCSPISGHRSVSWYQQTPGQGLQFLFEYFSETQRNKGNFPGRFSGRQFSNSRSEMNVSTLELGDSALYLCASSLAGLELFFGSGTQLSVL.

The V and J genes are TRBV5-4 and TRBJ2-1, with a tentative D call TRBD2 (6 bases). The germline V gene has CDR1 SGHNT and CDR2 YYREEE (reference sequence). The CDR3 totals 12 residues. The V gene lost 0 bases and the J gene lost 9 bases, with 7 bases spanning the gap. CDR3: CASSLAGGEQFF. The CDR3 nucleotides read TGTGCCAGCAGCTTGGCCGGGGGTGAGCAGTTCTTC.

The chain is built from TRBV12-3 or TRBV12-4 and TRBJ2-1; TRBD2 might be the D (6 bases). Trimming took 5 bases from V and 3 from J, leaving 11 bases between them. The CDR3 extends over 14 amino acids. In DNA form, the CDR3 reads TGTGCCAGCAGTCAAGGGACTCACTACAATGAGCAGTTCTTC. The encoded protein is CASSQGTHYNEQFF.